Each of the 27 T cell receptor beta chains below was sequenced from the same sample in a study of blood T cell repertoires in COVID-19. Measured with immunoSEQ multiplex PCR; TCRdb has only the in-frame clones, and not every one. The data contain about 250,000 clones, 87% of them singletons. Sequencing was performed on PBMCs or T cells enriched from blood (not recorded which). The receptors were sampled from a woman aged 30 to 39 with acute COVID-19.

The chain carries TRBV14 and TRBJ2-1; the match to TRBD2 covers 14 bases. The CDR3 spans 15 residues. J lost 9 bases, V lost 1 base, and 2 bases had no gene match. Germline-derived CDR1 and CDR2 are SGHDN and FVKESK. The CDR3 nucleotides read TGTGCCAGCAGCCAAGGACTAGCGGGGGGGACTGAGCAGTTCTTC. Protein sequence: CASSQGLAGGTEQFF.

This sequence joins TRBV21-1 and TRBJ1-4; TRBD1, as called in the table, went unchecked against the DNA. TRBV21-1 is annotated as a pseudogene. The CDR3 is 13 residues long. CDR3 region: CASRTEGNEKLFF. DNA for the CDR3: TGTGCCAGCAGGACAGAAGGGAATGAAAAACTGTTTTTT.

The gene calls are TRBV18 and TRBJ2-7; 8 positions agree with TRBD1. CDR3 size: 16 residues. After removal of 0 bases from V and 3 bases from J, the junction contained 7 bases not matched to a gene. In germline, CDR1 is KGHSH, CDR2 LQKENI. Written as DNA, the CDR3 is TGTGCCAGCTCACCACCGTCCGGGACAGGTCTCTACGAGCAGTACTTC. It specifies CASSPPSGTGLYEQYF.

The chain links TRBV30 to TRBJ1-4; D remains unclear. The V and J ends lost 5 bases and 7 bases respectively, with 20 bases between them. The CDR3 consists of 15 residues. Germline V gives CDR1 GTSNPN, CDR2 SVGIG (reference sequence). CDR3: CAWRTSGREVEKLFF. CDR3 in DNA: TGTGCCTGGCGAACCTCGGGGAGAGAGGTTGAAAAACTGTTTTTT.

The chain joins TRBV12-5 to TRBJ1-2, with 8 bases that match TRBD1. With V trimmed by 1 base and J by 8 bases, 6 bases remained unmatched. CDR3 length: 14 residues. CDR1 is LGHNT, CDR2 FRNRAP, per germline. Here the CDR3 reads CASGLASGGKGYTF. Written as DNA, the CDR3 is TGTGCTAGTGGTTTGGCTTCAGGGGGCAAGGGCTACACCTTC.

The chain has TRBV13 and TRBJ1-4; D may be TRBD1 (5 bases). CDR1 and CDR2 from the germline V gene are PRHDT and FYEKMQ (reference sequence). V dropped 0 bases and J dropped 4 bases, with 12 bases sitting between them. This CDR3 is 16 amino acids long. DNA for the CDR3: TGTGCCAGCAGCTTAGGCGCCGGGGGATATAATGAAAAACTGTTTTTT. Translating it yields CASSLGAGGYNEKLFF.

V gene TRBV12-3 or TRBV12-4 combines with J gene TRBJ2-5; D is perhaps TRBD1 (5 bases). V was pared by 1 base and J by 5 bases, with 8 bases between. The CDR3 sequence is 13 residues long. The CDR3 protein is CASSLGPGETQYF. In nucleotides, the CDR3 is TGTGCCAGCAGTTTAGGGCCAGGGGAGACCCAGTACTTC.

The rearrangement uses TRBV24-1 and TRBJ1-6; 9 bases match TRBD1. Losses at the gene ends were 7 bases for V and 6 bases for J; bases not matched to a gene: 9. The CDR3 consists of 16 residues. CDR1 is KGHDR and CDR2 is SFDVKD in the germline V gene. The CDR3 reads CATRTTRDRVNSPLHF. For the CDR3, the DNA is TGTGCCACCAGGACGACCCGGGACAGGGTTAATTCACCCCTCCACTTT.

V and J are TRBV27 and TRBJ2-3; 7 nucleotides match TRBD2. The trim removed 8 bases at V and 2 bases at J, leaving 7 bases unmatched. The CDR3 has 14 amino acids. CDR1 and CDR2 from the germline V gene are MNHEY and SMNVEV (reference sequence). The CDR3 DNA is TGTGCCAGCCACGGGGGGTGGTACACAGATACGCAGTATTTT. It encodes CASHGGWYTDTQYF.

The chain carries TRBV5-4 and TRBJ1-2, with D possibly TRBD1 on 6 matching bases. The CDR3 has 12 amino acids. V was pared by 1 base and J by 6 bases, with 7 bases between. Germline-derived CDR1 and CDR2 are SGHNT and YYREEE (reference sequence). CDR3 region: CASSLSGDGYTF. The CDR3 nucleotides are TGTGCCAGCAGCTTGTCAGGGGATGGCTACACCTTC.

This rearrangement joins TRBV7-9 to TRBJ1-6; 7 nucleotides line up with TRBD1. This CDR3 comprises 16 residues. Germline assignment: CDR1 SEHNR and CDR2 FQNEAQ (reference sequence). The junction had 9 bases not matched to a gene; V was cut back by 5 bases and J by 5 bases. The CDR3 protein is CASSPHSQGNNSPLHF. CDR3 nucleotide sequence: TGTGCCAGCAGCCCACACTCACAGGGGAATAATTCACCCCTCCACTTT.

The rearrangement uses TRBV27 and TRBJ1-6; D is unclear. Trimming took 6 bases from V and 11 from J, leaving 11 bases between them. The CDR3 totals 12 residues. Germline lookup yields CDR1 MNHEY and CDR2 SMNVEV (reference sequence). CDR3 amino acids: CASRSYRAPLHF. For the CDR3, the DNA is TGTGCCAGCAGGTCCTACCGGGCACCCCTCCACTTT.

This clone has only a few counts. The chain employs TRBV6-6 and TRBJ1-2, with 7 positions matching TRBD1. Per the germline V gene, CDR1 is MNHNY and CDR2 is SVGAGI (reference sequence). There are 12 residues in the CDR3. The trim removed 6 bases at V and 7 bases at J, leaving 5 bases unmatched. The CDR3 sequence is CASRGTVPGYTF. The DNA of the CDR3 is TGTGCCAGCAGGGGGACAGTGCCTGGCTACACCTTC.

The genes are TRBV29-1 and TRBJ1-1; D is perhaps TRBD1 (6 bases). Trimming left V 7 bases short and J 7 bases short, with 16 bases between. Germline V gene sequence: CDR1 SQVTM, CDR2 ANQGSEA. The CDR3 length is 12 residues. CDR3 sequence: CSGLTGQGEAFF. The CDR3 DNA reads TGCAGCGGATTGACAGGCCAAGGTGAAGCTTTCTTT. Variable domain in full (rest from reference TRBV29-1 and TRBJ1-1): SAVISQKPSRDICQRGTSLTIQCQVDSQVTMMFWYRQQPGQSLTLIATANQGSEATYESGFVIDKFPISRPNLTFSTLTVSNMSPEDSSIYLCSGLTGQGEAFFGQGTRLTVV.

Turning to this clone: A much larger clone differs by one base, so this may be a read error. The V and J genes are TRBV2 and TRBJ1-1; a weak D match, TRBD1 (5 bases). Looked up from germline, CDR1 is SNHLY and CDR2 is FYNNEI. This CDR3 is built from 13 residues. V dropped 5 bases and J dropped 1 base, with 8 bases sitting between them. CDR3 loop: CASSNTGNTEAFF. The DNA for the CDR3 is TGTGCCAGCAGTAACACAGGGAACACTGAAGCTTTCTTT.

This chain joins TRBV18 and TRBJ1-3; D remains ambiguous. This CDR3 contains 15 residues. Germline V gives CDR1 KGHSH, CDR2 LQKENI. V lost 3 bases to trimming and J lost 4 bases, with 13 bases between them. CDR3 DNA sequence: TGTGCCAGCTCACCCTCGTGGAGGGAGGGAAACACCATATATTTT. Its protein is CASSPSWREGNTIYF.

V gene TRBV3-1 (or the pseudogene TRBV3-2) combines with J gene TRBJ1-4, with 10 bases fitting TRBD1. The CDR3 is made up of 16 amino acids. Per germline, CDR1 LGHDT and CDR2 YNNKEL (reference sequence). V was clipped by 4 bases and J by 7 bases; unmatched bases: 9. This chain's CDR3 is CASSPRPGTGAEKLFF. CDR3 in DNA: TGTGCCAGCAGCCCCAGGCCCGGGACAGGGGCTGAAAAACTGTTTTTT.

The V gene is TRBV5-1, the J gene TRBJ1-3, with 8 bases that match TRBD1. In germline, CDR1 is SGHRS, CDR2 YFSETQ. The CDR3 consists of 17 residues. After removal of 4 bases from V and 0 bases from J, the junction contained 9 bases not matched to a gene. This CDR3 is CASSTKGTGYSGNTIYF. The DNA of the CDR3 is TGCGCCAGCAGCACCAAAGGGACAGGATACTCTGGAAACACCATATATTTT. Based on the CDR3 plus reference TRBV5-1 and TRBJ1-3, the full variable domain is KAGVTQTPRYLIKTRGQQVTLSCSPISGHRSVSWYQQTPGQGLQFLFEYFSETQRNKGNFPGRFSGRQFSNSRSEMNVSTLELGDSALYLCASSTKGTGYSGNTIYFGEGSWLTVV.

The chain links TRBV18 to TRBJ2-7; 10 nucleotides match TRBD1. The CDR3 extends over 14 amino acids. V dropped 3 bases and J dropped 7; count of bases not matched to a gene: 6. The germline V gene encodes CDR1 KGHSH and CDR2 LQKENI. This chain's CDR3 is CASSPGQGFGEQYF. Written as DNA, the CDR3 is TGTGCCAGCTCACCGGGACAGGGGTTCGGTGAGCAGTACTTC.

This clone turned up a few times. The J gene is TRBJ2-5, the V gene TRBV10-3; possible D gene TRBD2, 6 bases. This CDR3 region has 12 residues. CDR1 is ENHRY, CDR2 SYGVKD, per germline. V lost 6 bases to trimming and J lost 11 bases, with 16 bases between them. The CDR3 bases are TGTGCCATCAGACAATTAGCCGGGACTCAGTACTTC. Amino acid sequence: CAIRQLAGTQYF.

The chain links TRBV10-3 to TRBJ1-1; 7 nucleotides align to TRBD1. The germline CDR1 and CDR2 sequences are ENHRY and SYGVKD. The CDR3 runs 16 residues. With V trimmed by 0 bases and J by 0 bases, 4 bases remained unmatched. Here the CDR3 reads CAISESGDSMNTEAFF. CDR3 coding DNA: TGTGCCATCAGTGAGTCGGGGGACAGTATGAACACTGAAGCTTTCTTT.

Ten or more counts support this clone. J is TRBJ1-3 and V is TRBV11-2; D is uncertain. There are 17 residues in the CDR3. V was cut by 1 base and J by 0 bases, with 13 bases left in between. Germline V CDR1 and CDR2: SGHAT, FQNNGV. In nucleotides, the CDR3 is TGTGCCAGCAGCTTAGCATTGTACAGCCGCTCTGGAAACACCATATATTTT. Amino acids: CASSLALYSRSGNTIYF.

The rearrangement joins TRBV6-6 to TRBJ2-1; D might be TRBD1 (6 bases). The germline V gene has CDR1 MNHNY and CDR2 SVGAGI (reference sequence). Trimming took 2 bases from V and 6 from J, leaving 8 bases between them. CDR3 length: 13 amino acids. The CDR3 nucleotides are TGTGCCAGCAGTTACCAGGGGTTCAATGAGCAGTTCTTC. Translation: CASSYQGFNEQFF.

The chain has TRBV7-9 and TRBJ2-2, with D possibly TRBD2 on 6 matching bases. Per germline, CDR1 SEHNR and CDR2 FQNEAQ (reference sequence). The CDR3 runs to 15 residues. V shed 5 bases and J shed 5 bases, with 15 bases lying between them. The CDR3 reads CASSVQVGGTGELFF. In nucleotides, the CDR3 is TGTGCCAGCAGCGTCCAGGTGGGGGGTACCGGGGAGCTGTTTTTT. The whole variable domain, remainder taken from reference TRBV7-9 and TRBJ2-2, is DTGVSQNPRHKITKRGQNVTFRCDPISEHNRLYWYRQTLGQGPEFLTYFQNEAQLEKSRLLSDRFSAERPKGSFSTLEIQRTEQGDSAMYLCASSVQVGGTGELFFGEGSRLTVL.

V and J are TRBV5-4 and TRBJ2-3; the match to TRBD2 covers 13 bases. CDR3 size: 15 residues. J lost 4 bases, V lost 3 bases, and 2 bases had no gene match. CDR1 SGHNT and CDR2 YYREEE come from the germline V gene (reference sequence). The CDR3 region has the DNA TGTGCCAGCAGCTCCGGACTAGCGGGAGCAGATACGCAGTATTTT. Its protein is CASSSGLAGADTQYF. Full variable domain (missing parts from reference TRBV5-4 and TRBJ2-3): ETGVTQSPTHLIKTRGQQVTLRCSSQSGHNTVSWYQQALGQGPQFIFQYYREEENGRGNFPPRFSGLQFPNYSSELNVNALELDDSALYLCASSSGLAGADTQYFGPGTRLTVL.

The chain links TRBV5-5 to TRBJ2-5, with a possible D match to TRBD1 (7 bases). Trimming removed 0 bases from V and 1 base from J, with 10 bases in between. Germline V lookup: CDR1 SGHKS, CDR2 YYEKEE (reference sequence). CDR3 size: 15 residues. The CDR3 loop reads CASSLGQGLQETQYF. The CDR3 coding sequence is TGTGCCAGCAGCTTGGGACAGGGACTCCAAGAGACCCAGTACTTC. Full variable domain (missing parts from reference TRBV5-5 and TRBJ2-5): DAGVTQSPTHLIKTRGQQVTLRCSPISGHKSVSWYQQVLGQGPQFIFQYYEKEERGRGNFPDRFSARQFPNYSSELNVNALLLGDSALYLCASSLGQGLQETQYFGPGTRLLVL.

The V call is TRBV9, the J call TRBJ2-3, with 9 nucleotides matching TRBD2. Trimming at V came to 4 bases and at J to 5 bases, leaving 5 bases not matched to a gene. In germline, CDR1 is SGDLS, CDR2 YYNGEE. The CDR3 is made up of 14 amino acids. The CDR3 DNA reads as TGTGCCAGCAGCCCTAGCGGGGTTGGAGATACGCAGTATTTT. Translation gives CASSPSGVGDTQYF. The whole variable domain, remainder taken from reference TRBV9 and TRBJ2-3, is DSGVTQTPKHLITATGQRVTLRCSPRSGDLSVYWYQQSLDQGLQFLIQYYNGEERAKGNILERFSAQQFPDLHSELNLSSLELGDSALYFCASSPSGVGDTQYFGPGTRLTVL.